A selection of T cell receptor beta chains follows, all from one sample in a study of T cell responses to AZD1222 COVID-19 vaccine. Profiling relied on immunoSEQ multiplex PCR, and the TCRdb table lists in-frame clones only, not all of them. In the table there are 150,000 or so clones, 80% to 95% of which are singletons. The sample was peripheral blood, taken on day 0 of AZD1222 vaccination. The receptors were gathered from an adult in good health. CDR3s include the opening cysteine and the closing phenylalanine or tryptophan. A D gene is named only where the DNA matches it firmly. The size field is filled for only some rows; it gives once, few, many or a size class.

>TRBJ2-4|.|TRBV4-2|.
CASSSGGGLGNIQYF
TGTGCCAGCAGCTCAGGAGGCGGTTTGGGAAACATTCAGTACTTC
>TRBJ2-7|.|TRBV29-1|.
CSVRWRYSSYEQYF
TGCAGCGTTAGGTGGCGTTATAGCTCCTACGAGCAGTACTTC
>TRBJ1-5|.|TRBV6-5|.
CASSYGGANQPQHF
TGTGCCAGCAGTTACGGGGGGGCGAATCAGCCCCAGCATTTT
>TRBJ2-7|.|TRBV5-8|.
CASNTGTQPVYEQYF
TGTGCCAGCAACACCGGGACTCAGCCAGTTTACGAGCAGTACTTC
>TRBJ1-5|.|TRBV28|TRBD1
CASRTDRDSSWNQPQHF
TGTGCCAGCAGGACTGACAGGGATTCGTCTTGGAATCAGCCCCAGCATTTT
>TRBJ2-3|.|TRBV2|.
CASSEALPSPSTDTQYF
TGTGCCAGCAGTGAAGCGCTTCCTAGCCCTAGCACAGATACGCAGTATTTT
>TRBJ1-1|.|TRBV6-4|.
CASRAGTNTEAFF
TGTGCCAGCCGAGCAGGGACCAACACTGAAGCTTTCTTT
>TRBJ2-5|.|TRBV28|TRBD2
CASRPLAGYPETQYF
TGTGCCAGCAGGCCGCTAGCGGGATATCCCGAGACCCAGTACTTC
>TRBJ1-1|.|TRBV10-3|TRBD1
CAISDRSIRGQGSEAFF
TGTGCCATCAGTGATCGTTCTATTAGGGGACAGGGGTCTGAAGCTTTCTTT
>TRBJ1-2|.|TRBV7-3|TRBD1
CASSLIWRDRGPYGYTF
TGTGCCAGCAGCTTAATTTGGCGGGACAGGGGGCCCTATGGCTACACCTTC
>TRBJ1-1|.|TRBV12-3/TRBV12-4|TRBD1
CASRDRVSTEAFF
TGTGCCAGCAGGGACAGGGTAAGCACTGAAGCTTTCTTT
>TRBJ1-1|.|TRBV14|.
CASSQDRPINTEAFF
TGTGCCAGCAGCCAAGATAGGCCCATTAACACTGAAGCTTTCTTT
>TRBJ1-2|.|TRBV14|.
CASSPGGADVSCTF
TGTGCCAGCAGCCCCGGCGGTGCAGACGTCTCTTGCACCTTC
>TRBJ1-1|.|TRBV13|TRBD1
CASSRRQGGAFF
TGTGCCAGCAGCAGAAGACAGGGGGGAGCTTTCTTT
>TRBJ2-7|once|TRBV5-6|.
CASSLQGFEQYF
TGTGCCAGCAGCTTACAGGGTTTCGAGCAGTACTTC
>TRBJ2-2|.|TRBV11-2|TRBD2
CASSFSSGRASGELFF
TGTGCCAGCAGCTTCTCTAGCGGGAGGGCCTCCGGGGAGCTGTTTTTT
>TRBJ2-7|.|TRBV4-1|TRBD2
CASSQEHRGGTRPYEQYF
TGCGCCAGCAGCCAAGAGCACCGGGGGGGGACCCGGCCCTACGAGCAGTACTTC
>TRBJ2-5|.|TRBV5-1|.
CASSPPGLIKETQYF
TGCGCCAGCAGCCCCCCGGGGCTTATAAAAGAGACCCAGTACTTC
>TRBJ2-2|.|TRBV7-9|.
CASSPGTPSGELFF
TGTGCCAGCAGTCCCGGGACCCCGTCAGGGGAGCTGTTTTTT
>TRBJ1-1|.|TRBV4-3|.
CASSQEIRGGTEAFF
TGCGCCAGCAGCCAAGAGATAAGGGGCGGCACTGAAGCTTTCTTT
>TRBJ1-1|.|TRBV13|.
CASSFLQGNTEAFF
TGTGCCAGCAGCTTTTTACAGGGGAACACTGAAGCTTTCTTT
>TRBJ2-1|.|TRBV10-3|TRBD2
CAISGSGREEQFF
TGTGCCATCAGTGGTAGCGGGAGAGAGGAGCAGTTCTTC
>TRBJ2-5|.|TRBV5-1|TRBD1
CASSWGTGGAEETQYF
TGCGCCAGCAGCTGGGGGACAGGGGGCGCGGAGGAGACCCAGTACTTC
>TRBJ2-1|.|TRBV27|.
CASSLDHYNEQFF
TGTGCCAGCAGTCTAGATCACTACAATGAGCAGTTCTTC
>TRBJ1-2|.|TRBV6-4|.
CASSRDASPIYGYTF
TGTGCCAGCAGCCGGGACGCCAGCCCCATCTATGGCTACACCTTC
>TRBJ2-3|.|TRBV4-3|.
CASSQEAVTNTQYF
TGCGCCAGCAGCCAAGAGGCGGTGACGAATACGCAGTATTTT
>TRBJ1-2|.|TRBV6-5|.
CASSSSGQNYGYTF
TGTGCCAGCAGTAGTTCCGGACAGAACTATGGCTACACCTTC
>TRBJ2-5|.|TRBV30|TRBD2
CAWSAAASGGETQYF
TGTGCCTGGAGCGCCGCGGCTAGCGGGGGAGAGACCCAGTACTTC
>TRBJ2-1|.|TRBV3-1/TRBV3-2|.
CASSQDPPGYNEQFF
TGTGCCAGCAGCCAAGATCCCCCAGGATACAATGAGCAGTTCTTC
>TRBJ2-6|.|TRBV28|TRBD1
CASSLTGAVTNSGANVLTF
TGTGCCAGCAGTTTAACAGGGGCCGTCACCAACTCTGGGGCCAACGTCCTGACTTTC
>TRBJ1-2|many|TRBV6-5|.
CASSPMAGGGYGYTF
TGTGCCAGCAGCCCCATGGCGGGGGGCGGCTATGGCTACACCTTC
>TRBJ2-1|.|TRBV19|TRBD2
CASSIAEAGVSINEQFF
TGTGCCAGTAGTATAGCCGAGGCGGGGGTGTCTATCAATGAGCAGTTCTTC
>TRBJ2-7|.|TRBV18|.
CASSPPPGSEQYF
TGTGCCAGCTCACCACCCCCGGGTTCCGAGCAGTACTTC
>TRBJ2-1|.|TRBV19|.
CASSRTAYNEQFF
TGTGCCAGTAGCCGGACGGCCTACAATGAGCAGTTCTTC
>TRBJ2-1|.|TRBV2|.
CASSDRTRGYEQFF
TGTGCCAGCAGTGACAGGACAAGGGGTTATGAGCAGTTCTTC
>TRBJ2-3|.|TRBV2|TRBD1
CASGGQEFTDTQYF
TGTGCCAGCGGAGGACAGGAGTTCACAGATACGCAGTATTTT
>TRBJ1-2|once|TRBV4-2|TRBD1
CASSQVEGQGTNYGYTF
TGTGCCAGCAGCCAAGTTGAGGGACAGGGGACTAACTATGGCTACACCTTC
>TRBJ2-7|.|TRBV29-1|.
CSVEDSRGEQYF
TGCAGCGTTGAAGATAGTAGGGGGGAGCAGTACTTC
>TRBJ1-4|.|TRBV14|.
CASSQGSEEKLFF
TGTGCCAGCAGCCAAGGTTCTGAGGAAAAACTGTTTTTT
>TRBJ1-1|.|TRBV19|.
CASSSDRNTEAFF
TGTGCCAGTAGCTCGGACCGGAACACTGAAGCTTTCTTT
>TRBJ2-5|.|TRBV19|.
CASSTPYPSDQETQYF
TGTGCCAGTAGTACTCCCTATCCTAGCGACCAAGAGACCCAGTACTTC
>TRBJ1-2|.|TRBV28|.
CASHLRGVNYGYTF
TGTGCCAGCCACCTCCGGGGGGTTAACTATGGCTACACCTTC
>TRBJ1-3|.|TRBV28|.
CASSPRTSGNTIYF
TGTGCCAGCAGCCCCCGGACCTCTGGAAACACCATATATTTT
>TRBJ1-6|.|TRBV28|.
CASSSEGGGNSPLHF
TGTGCCAGCAGCTCCGAGGGGGGGGGTAATTCACCCCTCCACTTT
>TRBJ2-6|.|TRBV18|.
CASSPGLASGANVLTF
TGTGCCAGCTCTCCGGGACTTGCCTCTGGGGCCAACGTCCTGACTTTC
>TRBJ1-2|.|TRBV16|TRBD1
CASSRDRGIPNYGYTF
TGTGCCAGCAGCCGGGACAGGGGTATCCCTAACTATGGCTACACCTTC
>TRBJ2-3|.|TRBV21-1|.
CASSKPTKDRANTDTQYF
TGTGCCAGCAGCAAACCGACGAAGGACAGGGCGAACACAGATACGCAGTATTTT